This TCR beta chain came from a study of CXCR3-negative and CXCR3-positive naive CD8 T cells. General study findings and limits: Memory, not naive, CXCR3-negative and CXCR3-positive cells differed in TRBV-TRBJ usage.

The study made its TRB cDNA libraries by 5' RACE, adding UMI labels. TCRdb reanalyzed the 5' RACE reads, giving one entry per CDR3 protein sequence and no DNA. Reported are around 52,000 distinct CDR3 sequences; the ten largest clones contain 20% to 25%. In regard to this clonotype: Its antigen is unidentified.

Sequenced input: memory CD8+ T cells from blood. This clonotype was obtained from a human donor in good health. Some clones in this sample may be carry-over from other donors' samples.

This CDR3 is CAIMVGPGQGRSEQYF. The J gene is TRBJ2-7, the V gene TRBV10-3; TCRdb's D call, TRBD1, is unchecked because there is no DNA. Germline CDR1 and CDR2: ENHRY and SYGVKD. This CDR3 comprises 16 residues.